The T cell receptor (beta chain) under discussion was sequenced for a study of blood T cells in healthy people across ages. Across the whole study: Template switching recovered approximately one barcoded beta molecule for every two T cells.

On this clonotype: Its antigen is as yet unknown.

Each donor had around 10 milliliters of peripheral blood drawn. Each sample yielded at least 6.5 million isolated PBMCs. The study's findings and limits: The long-lived group displayed more naive CD4+ cells, plus higher diversity, than the aged donors did.

Unmatched junction bases numbered 11, after V lost 6 bases and J lost 10 bases. CDR3 length: 14 amino acids. Germline CDR1 and CDR2: MNHEY and SMNVEV (reference sequence). With a J-beta primer mix and a sample-barcoded 5' primer, a second PCR ran about 7 to 12 cycles. A single record per CDR3 protein comes from TCRdb applying MiXCR to the 5' RACE reads. The sample records 1.5 million to 2 million distinct CDR3 sequences, around half being singletons. Sequencing was carried out using blood. The rearrangement uses TRBV27 and TRBJ2-1; 8 bases fit TRBD2. This receptor was taken from a woman aged 40 to 50 in good health. This CDR3 reads CASRTFRGGGEQFF. CDR3 bases: TGTGCCAGCAGAACATTCCGGGGCGGGGGGGAGCAGTTCTTC.